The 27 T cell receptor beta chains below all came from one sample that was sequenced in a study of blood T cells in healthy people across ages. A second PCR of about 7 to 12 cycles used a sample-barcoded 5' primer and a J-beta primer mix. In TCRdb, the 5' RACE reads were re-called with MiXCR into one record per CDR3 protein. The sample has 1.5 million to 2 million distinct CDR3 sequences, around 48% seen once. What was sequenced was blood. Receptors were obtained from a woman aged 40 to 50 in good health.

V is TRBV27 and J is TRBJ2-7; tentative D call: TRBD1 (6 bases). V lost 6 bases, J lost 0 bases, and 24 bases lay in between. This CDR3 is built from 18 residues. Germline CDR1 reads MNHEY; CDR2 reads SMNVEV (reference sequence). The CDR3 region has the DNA TGTGCCAGCAGCCCAACCCAAGGAGCAGGGGCGGGCTCCTACGAGCAGTACTTC. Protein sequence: CASSPTQGAGAGSYEQYF.

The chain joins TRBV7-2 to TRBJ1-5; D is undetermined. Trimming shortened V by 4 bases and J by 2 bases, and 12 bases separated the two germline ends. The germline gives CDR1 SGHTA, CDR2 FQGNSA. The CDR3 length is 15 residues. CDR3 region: CASSWAAVGNQPQHF. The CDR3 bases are TGTGCCAGCAGCTGGGCAGCGGTTGGCAATCAGCCCCAGCATTTT.

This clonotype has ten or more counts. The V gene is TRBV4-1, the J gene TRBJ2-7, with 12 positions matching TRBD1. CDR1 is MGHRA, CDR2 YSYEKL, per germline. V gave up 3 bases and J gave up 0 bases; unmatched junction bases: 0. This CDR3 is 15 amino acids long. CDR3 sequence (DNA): TGCGCCAGCAGCCAGGGACAGGGGGCCTCCTACGAGCAGTACTTC. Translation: CASSQGQGASYEQYF.

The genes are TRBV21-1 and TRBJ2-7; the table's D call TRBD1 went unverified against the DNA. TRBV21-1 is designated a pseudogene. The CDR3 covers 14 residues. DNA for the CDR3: TGTGCCAGCAGCAAAGGGATGTCAGGGTGTAAGGTGTACTTC. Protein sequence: CASSKGMSGCKVYF.

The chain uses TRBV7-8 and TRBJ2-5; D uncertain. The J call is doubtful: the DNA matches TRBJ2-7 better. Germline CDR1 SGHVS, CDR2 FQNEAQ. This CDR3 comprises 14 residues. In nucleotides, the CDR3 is TGTGCCAGCAGCTTAGATGTGGGGAACTACGAGCAGTACTTC. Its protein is CASSLDVGNYEQYF.

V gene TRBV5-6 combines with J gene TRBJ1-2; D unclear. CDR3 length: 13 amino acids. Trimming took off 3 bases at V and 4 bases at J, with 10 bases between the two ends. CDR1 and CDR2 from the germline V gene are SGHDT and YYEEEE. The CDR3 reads CASSSDAVYGYTF. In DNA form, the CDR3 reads TGTGCCAGCAGCTCTGACGCGGTCTATGGCTACACCTTC.

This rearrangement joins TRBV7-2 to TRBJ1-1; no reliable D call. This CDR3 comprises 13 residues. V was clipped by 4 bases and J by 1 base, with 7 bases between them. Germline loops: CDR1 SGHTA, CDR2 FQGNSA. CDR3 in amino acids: CASSSTENTEAFF. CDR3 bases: TGTGCCAGCAGCTCGACGGAGAACACTGAAGCTTTCTTT.

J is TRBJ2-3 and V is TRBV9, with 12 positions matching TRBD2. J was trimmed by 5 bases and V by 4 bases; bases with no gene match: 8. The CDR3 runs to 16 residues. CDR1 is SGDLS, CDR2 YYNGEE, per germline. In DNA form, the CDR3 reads TGTGCCAGCAGCATTTCGACTAGCGGGGGTCAAGATACGCAGTATTTT. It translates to CASSISTSGGQDTQYF. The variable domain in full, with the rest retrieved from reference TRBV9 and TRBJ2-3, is DSGVTQTPKHLITATGQRVTLRCSPRSGDLSVYWYQQSLDQGLQFLIQYYNGEERAKGNILERFSAQQFPDLHSELNLSSLELGDSALYFCASSISTSGGQDTQYFGPGTRLTVL.

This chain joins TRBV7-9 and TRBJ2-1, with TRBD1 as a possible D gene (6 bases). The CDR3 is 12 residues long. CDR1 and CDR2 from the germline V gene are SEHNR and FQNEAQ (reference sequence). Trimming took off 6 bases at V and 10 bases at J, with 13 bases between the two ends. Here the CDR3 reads CASSQAGTEQFF. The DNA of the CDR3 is TGTGCCAGCAGTCAGGCTGGGACAGAGCAGTTCTTC.

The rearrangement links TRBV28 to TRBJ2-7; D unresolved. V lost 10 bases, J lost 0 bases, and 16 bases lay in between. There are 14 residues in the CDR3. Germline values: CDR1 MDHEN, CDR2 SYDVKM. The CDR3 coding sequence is TGTGCCATCGCAACATTGACCGACTCCTACGAGCAGTACTTC. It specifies CAIATLTDSYEQYF.

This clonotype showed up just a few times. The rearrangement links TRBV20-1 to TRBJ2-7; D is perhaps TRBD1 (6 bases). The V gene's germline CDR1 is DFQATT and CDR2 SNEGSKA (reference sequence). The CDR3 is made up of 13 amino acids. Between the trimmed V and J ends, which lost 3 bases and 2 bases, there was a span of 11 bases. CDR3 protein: CSARTPGAYEQYF. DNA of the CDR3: TGCAGTGCTAGGACTCCAGGGGCCTACGAGCAGTACTTC.

CDR3 in DNA: TGTGCCAGCAGCCCGACAGGGCGGGGTTATAGCAATCAGCCCCAGCATTTT. Translating it yields CASSPTGRGYSNQPQHF. The rearrangement links TRBV12-3 or TRBV12-4 to TRBJ1-5, with 7 bases that match TRBD1. There are 17 residues in the CDR3. After removal of 6 bases from V and 0 bases from J, the junction contained 11 bases not matched to a gene.

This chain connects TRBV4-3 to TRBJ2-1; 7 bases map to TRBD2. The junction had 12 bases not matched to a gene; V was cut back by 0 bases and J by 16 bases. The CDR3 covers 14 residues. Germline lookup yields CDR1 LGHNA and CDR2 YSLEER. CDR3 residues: CASSQEYDSAGLFF. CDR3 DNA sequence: TGCGCCAGCAGCCAAGAATACGACTCTGCGGGACTATTCTTC.

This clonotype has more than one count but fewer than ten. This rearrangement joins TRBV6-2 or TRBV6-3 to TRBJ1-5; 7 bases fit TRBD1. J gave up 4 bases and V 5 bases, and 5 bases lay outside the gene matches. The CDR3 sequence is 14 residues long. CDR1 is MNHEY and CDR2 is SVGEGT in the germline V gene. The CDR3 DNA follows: TGTGCCAGCAGTACAGGGGTAAGGAATCAGCCCCAGCATTTT. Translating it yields CASSTGVRNQPQHF.

As DNA, the CDR3 is TGTGCCAGCAGCTTAGCCATAACTAGGTCGGAGACCCAGTACTTC. Translated, it gives CASSLAITRSETQYF. The chain is built from TRBV7-2 and TRBJ2-5, with a tentative D call TRBD2 (5 bases). Germline V gene lookup returns CDR1 SGHTA and CDR2 FQGNSA. V was shortened by 0 bases and J by 5 bases, with 13 bases between the two germline ends. This CDR3 comprises 15 residues. The variable domain in full, completed from reference TRBV7-2 and TRBJ2-5, reads GAGVSQSPSNKVTEKGKDVELRCDPISGHTALYWYRQSLGQGLEFLIYFQGNSAPDKSGLPSDRFSAERTGGSVSTLTIQRTQQEDSAVYLCASSLAITRSETQYFGPGTRLLVL.

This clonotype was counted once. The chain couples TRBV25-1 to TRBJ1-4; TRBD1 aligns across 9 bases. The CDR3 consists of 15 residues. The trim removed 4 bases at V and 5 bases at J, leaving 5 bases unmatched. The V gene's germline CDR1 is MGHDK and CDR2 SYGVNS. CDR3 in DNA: TGTGCCAGCAGTGCTGCCGGGACAGGGAATGAAAAACTGTTTTTT. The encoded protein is CASSAAGTGNEKLFF.

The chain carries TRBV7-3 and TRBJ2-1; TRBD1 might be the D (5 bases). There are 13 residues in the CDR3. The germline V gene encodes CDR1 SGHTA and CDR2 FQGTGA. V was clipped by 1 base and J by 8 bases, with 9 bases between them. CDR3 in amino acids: CASSLIREHEQFF. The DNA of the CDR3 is TGTGCCAGCAGCTTAATCAGGGAACATGAGCAGTTCTTC.

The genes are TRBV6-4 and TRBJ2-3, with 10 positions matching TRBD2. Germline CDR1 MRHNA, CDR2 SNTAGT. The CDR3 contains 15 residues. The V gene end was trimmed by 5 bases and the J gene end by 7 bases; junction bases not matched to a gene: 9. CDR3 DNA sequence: TGTGCCAGCAGTTCTGCAGCGGGGGGGTTAAATACGCAGTATTTT. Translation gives CASSSAAGGLNTQYF.

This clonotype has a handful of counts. In nucleotides, the CDR3 is TGCAGCGTCCTAAGGGAGAAATGCTCCTACGAGCAGTACTTC. Translated: CSVLREKCSYEQYF. The genes are TRBV29-1 and TRBJ2-7; TRBD2 is a possible D gene (5 bases). CDR1 is SQVTM, CDR2 ANQGSEA, per germline. The CDR3 runs to 14 residues. V was clipped by 6 bases and J by 0 bases, with 15 bases between them.

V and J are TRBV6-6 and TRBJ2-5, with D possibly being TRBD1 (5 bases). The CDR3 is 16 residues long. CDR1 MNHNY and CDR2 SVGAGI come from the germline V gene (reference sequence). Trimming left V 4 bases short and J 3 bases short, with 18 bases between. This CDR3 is CASSSPPGRREETQYF. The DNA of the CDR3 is TGTGCCAGCAGTTCTCCCCCCGGACGCAGGGAAGAGACCCAGTACTTC.

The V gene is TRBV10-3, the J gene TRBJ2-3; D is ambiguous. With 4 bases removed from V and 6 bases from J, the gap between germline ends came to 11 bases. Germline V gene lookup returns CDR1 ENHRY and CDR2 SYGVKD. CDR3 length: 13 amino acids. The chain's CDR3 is CAISGSSGDTQYF. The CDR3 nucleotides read TGTGCCATCAGTGGGAGCAGTGGGGATACGCAGTATTTT.

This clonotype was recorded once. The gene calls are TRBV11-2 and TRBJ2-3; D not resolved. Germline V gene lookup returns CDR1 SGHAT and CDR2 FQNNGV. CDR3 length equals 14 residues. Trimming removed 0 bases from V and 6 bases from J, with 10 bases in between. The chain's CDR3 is CASSLDVFGDTQYF. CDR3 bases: TGTGCCAGCAGCTTAGATGTCTTCGGGGATACGCAGTATTTT.

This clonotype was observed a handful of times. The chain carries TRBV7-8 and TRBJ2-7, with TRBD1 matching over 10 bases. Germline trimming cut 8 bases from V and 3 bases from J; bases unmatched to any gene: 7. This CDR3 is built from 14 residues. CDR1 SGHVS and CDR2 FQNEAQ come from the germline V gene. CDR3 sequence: CASGQTGGVYEQYF. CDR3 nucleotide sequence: TGTGCCAGCGGTCAGACAGGGGGCGTCTACGAGCAGTACTTC.

The CDR3 region is CASSVAAGTGGFGNEQFF. For the CDR3, the DNA is TGTGCCAGCAGCGTAGCCGCCGGGACAGGGGGGTTTGGAAATGAGCAGTTCTTC. The chain couples TRBV9 to TRBJ2-1, with 11 bases that match TRBD1. Germline loops: CDR1 SGDLS, CDR2 YYNGEE. The CDR3 extends over 18 amino acids. V lost 0 bases, J lost 7 bases, and 12 bases stayed unmatched.

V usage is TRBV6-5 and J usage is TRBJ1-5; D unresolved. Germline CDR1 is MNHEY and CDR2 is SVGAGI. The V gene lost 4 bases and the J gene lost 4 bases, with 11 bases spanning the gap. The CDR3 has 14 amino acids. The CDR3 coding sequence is TGTGCCAGCAGTTCTACGACACATAATCAGCCCCAGCATTTT. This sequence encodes CASSSTTHNQPQHF.

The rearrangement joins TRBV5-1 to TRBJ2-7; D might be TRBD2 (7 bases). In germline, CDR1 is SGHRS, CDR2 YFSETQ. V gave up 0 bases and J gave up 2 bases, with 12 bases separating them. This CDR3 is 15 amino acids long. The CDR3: CASSLEEGGTYEQYF. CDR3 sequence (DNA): TGCGCCAGCAGCTTGGAAGAGGGGGGGACCTACGAGCAGTACTTC.

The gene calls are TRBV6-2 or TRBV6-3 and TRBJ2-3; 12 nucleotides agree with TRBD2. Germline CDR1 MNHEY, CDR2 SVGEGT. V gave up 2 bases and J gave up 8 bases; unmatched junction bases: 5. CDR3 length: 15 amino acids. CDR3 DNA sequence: TGTGCCAGCAGTTACGTCGGACTAGCGGGGAGTACGCAGTATTTT. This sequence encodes CASSYVGLAGSTQYF.